The source of this TCR beta chain is a study of cytomegalovirus exposure and HLA in healthy donors. Study results and limitations: The classifier reportedly diagnosed cytomegalovirus status with high sensitivity and specificity. In most subjects, TCR beta sequences reportedly gave accurate predictions of HLA-A and HLA-B alleles. An analysis done earlier found most TCR beta V segments productive about 90% or about 30% of the time. Later on, analysis showed that most CMV-associated TCR beta chains appeared to be HLA-restricted.

This clone is a singleton in its sample. Antigen unknown. CDR1 SEHNR and CDR2 FQNEAQ come from the germline V gene (reference sequence). CDR3 length: 15 residues. The germline V and J ends were trimmed by 6 bases and 4 bases, with 17 bases remaining between them. The PCR contained 60 Vbeta and 13 Jbeta primers. Clones were sequenced by immunoSEQ multiplex PCR, and TCRdb holds only the in-frame ones, with some missing. Of around 180,000 clones in the sample, 85% to 90% were seen once. This chain joins TRBV7-9 and TRBJ2-3; D may be TRBD2 (6 bases). Sample: PBMCs. The origin of this receptor is a woman aged 18-29 years in good health and CMV-seronegative. The CDR3 here is CASSIPPGTADTQYF. The CDR3 DNA is TGTGCCAGCAGTATTCCCCCCGGGACTGCAGATACGCAGTATTTT.